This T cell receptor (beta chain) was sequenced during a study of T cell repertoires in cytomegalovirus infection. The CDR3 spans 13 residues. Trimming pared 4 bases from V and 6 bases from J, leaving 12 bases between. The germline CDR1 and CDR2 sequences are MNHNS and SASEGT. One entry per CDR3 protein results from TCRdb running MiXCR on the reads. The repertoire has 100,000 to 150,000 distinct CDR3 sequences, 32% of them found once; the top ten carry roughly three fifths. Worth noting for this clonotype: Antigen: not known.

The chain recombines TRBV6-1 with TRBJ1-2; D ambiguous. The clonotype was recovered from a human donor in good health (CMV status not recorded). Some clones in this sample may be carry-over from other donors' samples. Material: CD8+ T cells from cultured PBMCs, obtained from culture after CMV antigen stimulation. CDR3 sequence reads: CASSGRWVDGYTF. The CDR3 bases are TGTGCCAGCAGTGGACGCTGGGTGGATGGCTACACCTTC.